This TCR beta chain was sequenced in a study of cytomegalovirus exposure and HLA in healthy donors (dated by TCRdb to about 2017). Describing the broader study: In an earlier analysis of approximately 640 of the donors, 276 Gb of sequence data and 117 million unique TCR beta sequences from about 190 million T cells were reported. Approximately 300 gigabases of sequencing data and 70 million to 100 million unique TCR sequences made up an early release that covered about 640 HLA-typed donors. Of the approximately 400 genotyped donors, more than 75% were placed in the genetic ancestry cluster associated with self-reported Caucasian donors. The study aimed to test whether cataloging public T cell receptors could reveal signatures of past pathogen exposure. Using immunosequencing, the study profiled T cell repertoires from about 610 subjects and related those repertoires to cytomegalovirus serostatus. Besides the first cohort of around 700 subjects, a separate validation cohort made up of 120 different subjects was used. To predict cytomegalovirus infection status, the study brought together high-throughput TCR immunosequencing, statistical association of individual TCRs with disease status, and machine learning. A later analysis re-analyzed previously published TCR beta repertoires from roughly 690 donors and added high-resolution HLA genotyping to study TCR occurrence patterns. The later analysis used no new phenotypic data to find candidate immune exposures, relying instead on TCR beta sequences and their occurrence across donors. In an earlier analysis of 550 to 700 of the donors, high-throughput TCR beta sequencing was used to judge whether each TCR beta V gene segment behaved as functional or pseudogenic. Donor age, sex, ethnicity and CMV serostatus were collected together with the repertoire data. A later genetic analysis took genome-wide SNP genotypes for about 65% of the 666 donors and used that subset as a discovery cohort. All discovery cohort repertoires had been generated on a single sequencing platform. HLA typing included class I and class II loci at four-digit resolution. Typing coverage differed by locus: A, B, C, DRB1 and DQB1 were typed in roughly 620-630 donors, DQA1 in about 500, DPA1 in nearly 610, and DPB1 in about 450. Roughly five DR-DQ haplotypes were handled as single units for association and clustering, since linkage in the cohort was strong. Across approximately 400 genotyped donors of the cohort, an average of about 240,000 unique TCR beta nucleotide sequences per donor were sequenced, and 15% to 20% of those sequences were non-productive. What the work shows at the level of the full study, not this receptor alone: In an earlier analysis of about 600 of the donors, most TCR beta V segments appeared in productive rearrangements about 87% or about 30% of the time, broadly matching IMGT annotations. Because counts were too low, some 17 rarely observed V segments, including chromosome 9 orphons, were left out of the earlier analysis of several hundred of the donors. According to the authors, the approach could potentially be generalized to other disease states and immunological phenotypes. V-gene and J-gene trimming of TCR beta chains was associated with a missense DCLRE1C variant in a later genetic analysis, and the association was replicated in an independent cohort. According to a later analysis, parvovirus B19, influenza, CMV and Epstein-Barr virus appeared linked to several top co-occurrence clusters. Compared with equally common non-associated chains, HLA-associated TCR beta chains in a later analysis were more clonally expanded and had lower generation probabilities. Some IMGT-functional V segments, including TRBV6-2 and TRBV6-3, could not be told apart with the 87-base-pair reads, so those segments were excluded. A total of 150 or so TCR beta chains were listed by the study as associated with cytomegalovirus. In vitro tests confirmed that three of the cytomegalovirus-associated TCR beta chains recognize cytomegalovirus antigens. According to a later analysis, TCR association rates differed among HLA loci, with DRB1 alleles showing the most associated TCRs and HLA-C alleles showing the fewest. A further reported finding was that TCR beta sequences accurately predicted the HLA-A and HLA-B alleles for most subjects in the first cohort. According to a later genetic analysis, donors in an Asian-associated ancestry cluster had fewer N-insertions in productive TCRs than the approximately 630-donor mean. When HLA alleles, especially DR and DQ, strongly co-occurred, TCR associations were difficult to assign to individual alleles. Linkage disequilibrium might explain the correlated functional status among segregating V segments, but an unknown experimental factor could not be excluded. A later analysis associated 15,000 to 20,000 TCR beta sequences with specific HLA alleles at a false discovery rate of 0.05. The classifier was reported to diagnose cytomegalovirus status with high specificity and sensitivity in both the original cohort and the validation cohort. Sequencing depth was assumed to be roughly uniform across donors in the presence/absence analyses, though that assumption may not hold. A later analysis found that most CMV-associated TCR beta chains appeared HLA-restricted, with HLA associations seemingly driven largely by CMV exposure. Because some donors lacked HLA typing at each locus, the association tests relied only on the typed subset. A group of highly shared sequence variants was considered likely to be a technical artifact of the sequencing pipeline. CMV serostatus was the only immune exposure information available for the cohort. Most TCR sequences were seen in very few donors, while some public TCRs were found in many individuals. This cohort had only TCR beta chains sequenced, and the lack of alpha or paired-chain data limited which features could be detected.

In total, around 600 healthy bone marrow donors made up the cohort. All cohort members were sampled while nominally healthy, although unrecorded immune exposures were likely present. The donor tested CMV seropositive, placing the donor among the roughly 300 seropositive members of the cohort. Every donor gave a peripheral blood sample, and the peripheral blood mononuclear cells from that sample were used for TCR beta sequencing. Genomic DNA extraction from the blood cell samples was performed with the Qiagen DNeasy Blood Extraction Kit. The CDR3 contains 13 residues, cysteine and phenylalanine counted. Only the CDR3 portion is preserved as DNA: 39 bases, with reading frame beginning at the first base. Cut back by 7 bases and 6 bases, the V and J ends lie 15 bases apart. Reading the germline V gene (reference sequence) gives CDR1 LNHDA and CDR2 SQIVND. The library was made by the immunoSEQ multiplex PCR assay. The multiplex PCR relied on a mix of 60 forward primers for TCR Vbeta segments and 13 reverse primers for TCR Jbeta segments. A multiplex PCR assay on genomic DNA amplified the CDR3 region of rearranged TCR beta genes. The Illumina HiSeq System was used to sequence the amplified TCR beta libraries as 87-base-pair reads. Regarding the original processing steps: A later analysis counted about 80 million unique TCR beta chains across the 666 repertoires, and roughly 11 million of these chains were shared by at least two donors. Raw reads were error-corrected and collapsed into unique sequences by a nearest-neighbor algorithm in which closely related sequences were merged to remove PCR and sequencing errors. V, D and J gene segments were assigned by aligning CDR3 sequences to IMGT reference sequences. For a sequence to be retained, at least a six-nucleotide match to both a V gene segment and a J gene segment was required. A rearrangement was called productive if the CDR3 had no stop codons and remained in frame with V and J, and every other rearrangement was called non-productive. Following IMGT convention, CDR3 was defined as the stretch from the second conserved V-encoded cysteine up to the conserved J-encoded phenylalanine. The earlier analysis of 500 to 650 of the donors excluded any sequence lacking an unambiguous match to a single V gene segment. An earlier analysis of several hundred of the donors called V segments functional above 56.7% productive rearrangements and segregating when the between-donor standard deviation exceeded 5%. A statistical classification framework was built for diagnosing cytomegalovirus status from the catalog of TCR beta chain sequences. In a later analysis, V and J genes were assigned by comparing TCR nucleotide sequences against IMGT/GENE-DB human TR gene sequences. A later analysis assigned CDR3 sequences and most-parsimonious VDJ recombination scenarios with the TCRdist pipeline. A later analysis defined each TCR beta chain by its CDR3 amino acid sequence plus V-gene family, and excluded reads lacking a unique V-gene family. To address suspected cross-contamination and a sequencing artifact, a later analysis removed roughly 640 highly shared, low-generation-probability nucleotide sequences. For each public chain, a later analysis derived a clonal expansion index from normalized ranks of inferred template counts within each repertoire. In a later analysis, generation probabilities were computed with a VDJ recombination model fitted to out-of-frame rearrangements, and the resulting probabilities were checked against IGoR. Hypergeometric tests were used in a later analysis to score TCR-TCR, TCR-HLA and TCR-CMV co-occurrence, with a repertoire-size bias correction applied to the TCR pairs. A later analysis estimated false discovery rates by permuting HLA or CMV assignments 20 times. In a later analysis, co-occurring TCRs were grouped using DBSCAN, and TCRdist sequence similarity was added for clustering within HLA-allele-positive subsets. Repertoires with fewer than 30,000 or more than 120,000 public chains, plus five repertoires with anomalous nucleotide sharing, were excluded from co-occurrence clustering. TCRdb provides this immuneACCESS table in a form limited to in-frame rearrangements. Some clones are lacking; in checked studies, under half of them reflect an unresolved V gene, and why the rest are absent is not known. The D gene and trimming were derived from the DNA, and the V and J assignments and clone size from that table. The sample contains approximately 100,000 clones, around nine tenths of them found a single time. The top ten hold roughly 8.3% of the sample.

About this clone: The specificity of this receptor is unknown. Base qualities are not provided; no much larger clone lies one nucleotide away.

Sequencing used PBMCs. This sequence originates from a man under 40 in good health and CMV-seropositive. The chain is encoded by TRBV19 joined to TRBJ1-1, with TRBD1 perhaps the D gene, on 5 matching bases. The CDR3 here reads CASKSWGPAEAFF. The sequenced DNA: TGTGCCAGTAAGAGTTGGGGCCCCGCTGAAGCTTTCTTT.